This is a list of T cell receptor beta chains from one sample in a study of cytomegalovirus exposure and HLA in healthy donors. Profiling relied on immunoSEQ multiplex PCR, and the TCRdb table lists in-frame clones only, not all of them. The sample totals around 200,000 clones; its top ten clones hold about 1%. Sequenced sample: PBMCs. These receptors were collected from a woman aged 25 to 39 in good health and CMV-seropositive. CDR3s include the opening cysteine and the closing phenylalanine or tryptophan. D genes are given only for firm matches.

D gene	J gene	V gene	CDR3 protein	CDR3 DNA
TRBD1	TRBJ1-2	TRBV28	CASSGTGNNYGYTF	TGTGCCAGCAGTGGGACAGGGAATAACTATGGCTACACCTTC
-	TRBJ2-2	TRBV10-2	CASSDLLTDTGELFF	TGCGCCAGCAGTGATTTACTGACTGACACCGGGGAGCTGTTTTTT
-	TRBJ2-7	TRBV19	CASSPRDIYEQYF	TGTGCCAGTAGTCCCCGGGACATCTACGAGCAGTACTTC
TRBD1	TRBJ2-4	TRBV27	CASSALTGFLAKNIQYF	TGTGCCAGCAGTGCCTTGACAGGGTTCTTAGCCAAAAACATTCAGTACTTC
-	TRBJ1-6	TRBV18	CASKSSYNSPLHF	TGTGCCAGCAAGAGCTCCTATAATTCACCCCTCCACTTT
TRBD2	TRBJ2-1	TRBV19	CATQRLASSYNEQFF	TGTGCCACCCAACGACTAGCGTCCTCCTACAATGAGCAGTTCTTC
TRBD1	TRBJ1-5	TRBV28	CASSRNADRASGAQHF	TGTGCCAGCAGCCGTAATGCGGACAGGGCGAGCGGGGCCCAGCATTTT
TRBD2	TRBJ2-1	TRBV5-1	CASSLEASGGYNEQFF	TGCGCCAGCAGCTTGGAGGCTAGCGGGGGATACAATGAGCAGTTCTTC
TRBD2	TRBJ2-7	TRBV28	CASSVLAGAYEQYF	TGTGCCAGCAGTGTGTTAGCGGGAGCCTACGAGCAGTACTTC
-	TRBJ1-1	TRBV28	CASRRTGGIPEAFF	TGTGCCAGCAGGCGCACGGGGGGCATCCCTGAAGCTTTCTTT
-	TRBJ2-7	TRBV28	CASSYLGVSYEQYF	TGTGCCAGCAGTTATCTGGGAGTCTCCTACGAGCAGTACTTC
TRBD1	TRBJ2-1	TRBV10-1	CASSEQGAGYNEQFF	TGCGCCAGCAGTGAGCAGGGGGCAGGCTACAATGAGCAGTTCTTC
TRBD2	TRBJ2-3	TRBV7-9	CASSPGTSGYLGTDTQYF	TGTGCCAGCAGTCCCGGGACTAGCGGGTACCTTGGCACAGATACGCAGTATTTT
TRBD2	TRBJ2-1	TRBV30	CAWSATSTYNEQFF	TGTGCCTGGAGTGCGACTAGCACATACAATGAGCAGTTCTTC
-	TRBJ2-7	TRBV7-9	CASSSEIYEQYF	TGTGCCAGCAGCTCGGAGATCTACGAGCAGTACTTC
TRBD1	TRBJ1-4	TRBV18	CASSPNGGQGGEKLFF	TGTGCCAGCTCCCCTAACGGCGGACAGGGAGGTGAAAAACTGTTTTTT
-	TRBJ2-5	TRBV9	CASSADSLGAKTQYF	TGTGCCAGCAGCGCTGACTCCCTGGGGGCCAAGACCCAGTACTTC
TRBD1	TRBJ2-3	TRBV5-1	CASSLAATGGADTQYF	TGCGCCAGCAGCTTGGCCGCGACAGGGGGCGCAGATACGCAGTATTTT
-	TRBJ2-1	TRBV7-9	CASSPTSYNEQFF	TGTGCCAGCAGCCCAACTTCATACAATGAGCAGTTCTTC
-	TRBJ2-5	TRBV5-1	CASSLAGQGQETQYF	TGCGCCAGCAGCTTGGCCGGCCAGGGGCAAGAGACCCAGTACTTC
-	TRBJ2-5	TRBV25-1	CASKGWQLRETQYF	TGTGCCAGCAAAGGTTGGCAGCTCAGGGAGACCCAGTACTTC